Below, one TCR beta chain is given with its context. The data belong to a study of blood T cell repertoires in COVID-19. About the study: Specimens from acute and convalescent COVID-19 originated in the United States, Italy and Spain. In each case, the material was cDNA or gDNA derived from T cells, B-cell-depleted T cells, or PBMCs.

The CDR3 has 16 residues. As handled by the study authors: Reference gene primer amplification gave estimated nucleated cell counts. Generated by immunoSEQ multiplex PCR, the TCRdb table keeps only in-frame clones and is missing some. D and trimming come from the DNA, and the V and J calls and clone size come from that table. The sample has a few hundred thousand clones; 80% to 85% are singletons. V usage is TRBV21-1 and J usage is TRBJ2-1; TRBD1, the table's D call, lacks a check against the DNA. TRBV21-1 is a pseudogene locus. The TCR originated in a man in his 60s with acute or convalescent COVID-19. Sequencing was done on a sample of peripheral blood. The CDR3 DNA is TGTGCCAGCAGCATTAGGGGACAGGGCTCCTACAATGAGCAGTTCTTC. Translated: CASSIRGQGSYNEQFF.